These T cell receptor beta chains were read from a single sample in a study of OX40 agonist ivuxolimab in advanced cancers. Here immunoSEQ multiplex PCR was the method, and the copy in TCRdb shows in-frame clones only, minus some. The repertoire holds 50,000 to 60,000 clones, roughly 90% seen once, with under 5.5% in the top ten. The sample here was CD4+ or CD8+ T cells sorted from blood, taken in a trial of the OX40 agonist ivuxolimab. Receptor source: an adult with an advanced solid tumor such as melanoma, head and neck, liver or kidney cancer. Both conserved end residues are part of each CDR3. D genes are given only for firm matches. Only some rows state a clone size, as once, few, many or a class for expanded clones.

-	TRBV7-9	TRBJ2-1	-	CASSLDRSTYNEQFF	TGTGCCAGCAGCTTAGACCGTTCCACCTACAATGAGCAGTTCTTC
-	TRBV18	TRBJ2-1	TRBD2	CASSPRTSSDEQFF	TGTGCCAGCTCACCTAGGACTAGCAGCGATGAGCAGTTCTTC
-	TRBV7-8	TRBJ2-7	-	CASSPTGNFYEQYF	TGTGCCAGCAGCCCAACCGGGAACTTCTACGAGCAGTACTTC
-	TRBV4-1	TRBJ2-3	TRBD2	CASSQDGDGGATDTQYF	TGCGCCAGCAGCCAAGATGGGGACGGGGGGGCCACAGATACGCAGTATTTT
-	TRBV5-1	TRBJ2-1	TRBD1	CASSPNAGGQHNEQFF	TGCGCCAGCAGCCCAAACGCAGGGGGCCAACACAATGAGCAGTTCTTC
-	TRBV5-1	TRBJ1-1	TRBD1	CASSSDGTVNTEAFF	TGCGCCAGCAGCTCCGACGGGACAGTGAACACTGAAGCTTTCTTT
-	TRBV4-1	TRBJ1-2	-	CASSPSGWGYTF	TGCGCCAGCAGCCCCTCAGGGTGGGGCTACACCTTC
-	TRBV27	TRBJ2-2	-	CASTWTVNTGELFF	TGTGCCAGCACCTGGACAGTTAACACCGGGGAGCTGTTTTTT
-	TRBV6-5	TRBJ1-1	TRBD1	CASSPGGGMNTEAFF	TGTGCCAGCAGCCCCGGAGGGGGCATGAACACTGAAGCTTTCTTT
-	TRBV5-1	TRBJ2-5	-	CASSLAGLQQETQYF	TGCGCCAGCAGCTTGGCGGGGCTGCAACAAGAGACCCAGTACTTC
-	TRBV28	TRBJ1-2	-	CASSLESPPGGYTF	TGTGCCAGCAGTTTGGAGTCTCCCCCCGGCGGCTACACCTTC
-	TRBV18	TRBJ2-7	TRBD1	CASSPPRGQATYEQYF	TGTGCCAGCTCACCACCTCGGGGACAGGCCACCTACGAGCAGTACTTC
-	TRBV4-1	TRBJ2-1	-	CASSQGVSSYNEQFF	TGCGCCAGCAGCCAAGGAGTTAGCTCCTACAATGAGCAGTTCTTC
-	TRBV19	TRBJ2-1	-	CASSLAGTSYNEQFF	TGTGCCAGTAGTCTCGCGGGGACCTCCTACAATGAGCAGTTCTTC
-	TRBV19	TRBJ1-5	TRBD1	CASSIGQGNQPQHF	TGTGCCAGTAGTATTGGACAGGGTAATCAGCCCCAGCATTTT
-	TRBV11-2	TRBJ1-6	-	CASSETNKRAWSPLHF	TGTGCCAGCAGCGAAACCAACAAAAGGGCATGGTCACCCCTCCACTTT
-	TRBV27	TRBJ2-1	-	CASWGSTARSSYNEQFF	TGTGCCAGCTGGGGGTCAACCGCGCGCAGCTCCTACAATGAGCAGTTCTTC
-	TRBV20-1	TRBJ1-2	-	CSAPGRGYTF	TGCAGTGCCCCGGGCAGGGGCTACACCTTC
-	TRBV6-5	TRBJ2-7	-	CASSYSGQLHNEQYF	TGTGCCAGCAGTTACTCGGGACAACTTCACAACGAGCAGTACTTC
-	TRBV7-9	TRBJ1-1	-	CASSLSIGSQGAFF	TGTGCCAGCAGCTTATCAATTGGGTCACAAGGAGCTTTCTTT
-	TRBV7-2	TRBJ2-2	-	CASSFNTGELFF	TGTGCCAGCAGCTTTAACACCGGGGAGCTGTTTTTT
-	TRBV2	TRBJ2-1	-	CASRPYNEQFF	TGTGCCAGCAGACCATACAATGAGCAGTTCTTC
-	TRBV27	TRBJ1-5	-	CASSPESYSNQPQHF	TGTGCCAGCAGCCCTGAAAGTTATAGCAATCAGCCCCAGCATTTT
-	TRBV11-3	TRBJ1-1	-	CASSFLLRTRQTARTEAFF	TGTGCCAGCAGCTTCCTGTTAAGAACGCGCCAGACAGCGCGCACTGAAGCTTTCTTT
-	TRBV5-1	TRBJ2-7	-	CASSLGQGSGRYEQYF	TGCGCCAGCAGCTTGGGGCAGGGAAGCGGGCGCTACGAGCAGTACTTC
once	TRBV9	TRBJ2-5	TRBD1	CASGTGGLETQYF	TGTGCCAGCGGAACAGGGGGCTTGGAGACCCAGTACTTC
-	TRBV28	TRBJ2-5	TRBD1	CASGTGEKTQYF	TGTGCCAGCGGCACAGGGGAAAAGACCCAGTACTTC
few	TRBV25-1	TRBJ2-7	-	CASSPQGSYEQYF	TGTGCCAGCAGTCCACAGGGAAGCTACGAGCAGTACTTC
-	TRBV27	TRBJ1-1	TRBD1	CASSQGTGGATSEAFF	TGTGCCAGCAGTCAGGGGACAGGGGGTGCGACTAGTGAAGCTTTCTTT
-	TRBV28	TRBJ1-3	-	CASSLRVNTIYF	TGTGCCAGCAGTTTAAGGGTAAACACCATATATTTT
-	TRBV6-1	TRBJ2-7	TRBD1	CASSESLGQGAYEQYF	TGTGCCAGCAGTGAATCCCTAGGACAGGGGGCCTACGAGCAGTACTTC
-	TRBV4-1	TRBJ2-5	-	CASSHVLETQYF	TGCGCCAGCAGCCATGTACTAGAGACCCAGTACTTC
-	TRBV5-6	TRBJ1-1	-	CASRVTENTEAFF	TGTGCCAGCAGGGTGACAGAAAACACTGAAGCTTTCTTT
-	TRBV19	TRBJ2-5	TRBD1	CASSIGGQGASYQETQYF	TGTGCCAGTAGTATAGGAGGACAGGGGGCTTCGTACCAAGAGACCCAGTACTTC
few	TRBV4-2	TRBJ2-7	-	CASSQDGGGPSFSYEQYF	TGTGCCAGCAGCCAAGACGGCGGGGGCCCTAGCTTCTCCTACGAGCAGTACTTC
-	TRBV2	TRBJ2-7	-	CASSPQPSSYEQYF	TGTGCCAGCAGTCCGCAGCCGTCGTCCTACGAGCAGTACTTC
-	TRBV11-3	TRBJ1-1	TRBD1	CASSLVQGTTEAFF	TGTGCCAGCAGCTTAGTACAGGGGACCACTGAAGCTTTCTTT
few	TRBV18	TRBJ1-5	-	CASSPDGTANQPQHF	TGTGCCAGCTCACCCGACGGAACCGCCAATCAGCCCCAGCATTTT
-	TRBV5-1	TRBJ2-3	-	CASSSGWVLTDTQYF	TGCGCCAGCAGCTCCGGGTGGGTACTCACAGATACGCAGTATTTT